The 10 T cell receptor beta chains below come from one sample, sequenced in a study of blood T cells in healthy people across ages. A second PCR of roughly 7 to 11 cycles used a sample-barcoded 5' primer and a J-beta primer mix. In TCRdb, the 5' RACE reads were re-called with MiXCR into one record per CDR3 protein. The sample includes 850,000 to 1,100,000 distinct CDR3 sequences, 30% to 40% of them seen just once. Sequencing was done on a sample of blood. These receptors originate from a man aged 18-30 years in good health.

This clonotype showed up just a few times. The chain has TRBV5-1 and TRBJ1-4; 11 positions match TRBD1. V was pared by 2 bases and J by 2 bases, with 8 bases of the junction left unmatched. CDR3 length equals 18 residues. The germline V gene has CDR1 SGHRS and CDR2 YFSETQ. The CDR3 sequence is CASSLSGTGGSTNEKLFF. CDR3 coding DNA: TGCGCCAGCAGCTTATCCGGGACAGGGGGTTCGACTAATGAAAAACTGTTTTTT.

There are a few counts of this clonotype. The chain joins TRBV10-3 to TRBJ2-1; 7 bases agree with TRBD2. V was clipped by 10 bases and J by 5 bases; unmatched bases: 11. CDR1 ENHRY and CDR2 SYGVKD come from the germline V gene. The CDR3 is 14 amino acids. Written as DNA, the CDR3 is TGTGCCAGCCAGCGAGAGAGCGGGAACAATGAGCAGTTCTTC. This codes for CASQRESGNNEQFF.

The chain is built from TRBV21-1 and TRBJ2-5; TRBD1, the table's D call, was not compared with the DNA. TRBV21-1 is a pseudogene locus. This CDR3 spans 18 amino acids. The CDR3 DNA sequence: TGTGCCAGCAGCAAAGAACGGTCTGGCAGGGGATTCCAAGAGACCCAGTACTTC. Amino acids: CASSKERSGRGFQETQYF.

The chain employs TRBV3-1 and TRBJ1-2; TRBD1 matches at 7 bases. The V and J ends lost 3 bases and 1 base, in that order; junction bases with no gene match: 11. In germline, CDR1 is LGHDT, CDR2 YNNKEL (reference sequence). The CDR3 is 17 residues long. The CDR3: CASSHIIGRQGNYGYTF. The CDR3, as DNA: TGTGCCAGCAGCCATATAATTGGGCGACAGGGTAACTATGGCTACACCTTC.

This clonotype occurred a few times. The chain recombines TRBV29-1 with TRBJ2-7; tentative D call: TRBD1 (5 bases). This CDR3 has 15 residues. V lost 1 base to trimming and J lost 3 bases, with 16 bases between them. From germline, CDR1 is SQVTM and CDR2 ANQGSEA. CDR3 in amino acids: CSVEVQGRPNYEQYF. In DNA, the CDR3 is TGCAGCGTTGAAGTCCAGGGAAGACCTAACTACGAGCAGTACTTC.

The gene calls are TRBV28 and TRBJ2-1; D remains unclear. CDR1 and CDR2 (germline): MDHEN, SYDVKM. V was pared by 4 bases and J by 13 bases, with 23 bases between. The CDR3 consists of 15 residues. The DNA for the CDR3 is TGTGCCAGCAGTTCCAGGACCGAGTACCAAGAGACCCAGTTCTTC. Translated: CASSSRTEYQETQFF.

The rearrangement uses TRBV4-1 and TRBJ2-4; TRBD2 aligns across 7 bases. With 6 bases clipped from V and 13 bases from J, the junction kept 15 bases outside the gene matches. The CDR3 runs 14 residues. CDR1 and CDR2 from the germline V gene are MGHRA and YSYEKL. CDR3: CASRLSGDYNEQYF. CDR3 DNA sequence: TGCGCCAGCAGACTAAGCGGGGACTACAATGAGCAGTACTTC.

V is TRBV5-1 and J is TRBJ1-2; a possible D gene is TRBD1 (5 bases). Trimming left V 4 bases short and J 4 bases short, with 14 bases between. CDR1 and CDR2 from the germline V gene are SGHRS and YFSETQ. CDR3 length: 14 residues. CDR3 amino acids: CASSPGIESYGYTF. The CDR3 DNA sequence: TGCGCCAGCAGCCCAGGGATAGAGAGCTATGGCTACACCTTC.

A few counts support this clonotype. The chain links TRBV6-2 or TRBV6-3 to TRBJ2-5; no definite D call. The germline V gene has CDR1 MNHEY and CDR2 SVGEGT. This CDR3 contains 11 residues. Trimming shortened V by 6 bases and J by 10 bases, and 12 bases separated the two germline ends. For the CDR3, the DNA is TGTGCCAGCAGCGTGAGACATCACCAGTACTTC. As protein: CASSVRHHQYF.

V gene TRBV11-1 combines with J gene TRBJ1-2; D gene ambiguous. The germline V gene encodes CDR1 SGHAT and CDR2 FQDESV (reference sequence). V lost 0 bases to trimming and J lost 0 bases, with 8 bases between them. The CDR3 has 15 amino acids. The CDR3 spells CASSLAAEANYGYTF. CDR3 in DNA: TGTGCCAGCAGCTTAGCGGCGGAGGCTAACTATGGCTACACCTTC.